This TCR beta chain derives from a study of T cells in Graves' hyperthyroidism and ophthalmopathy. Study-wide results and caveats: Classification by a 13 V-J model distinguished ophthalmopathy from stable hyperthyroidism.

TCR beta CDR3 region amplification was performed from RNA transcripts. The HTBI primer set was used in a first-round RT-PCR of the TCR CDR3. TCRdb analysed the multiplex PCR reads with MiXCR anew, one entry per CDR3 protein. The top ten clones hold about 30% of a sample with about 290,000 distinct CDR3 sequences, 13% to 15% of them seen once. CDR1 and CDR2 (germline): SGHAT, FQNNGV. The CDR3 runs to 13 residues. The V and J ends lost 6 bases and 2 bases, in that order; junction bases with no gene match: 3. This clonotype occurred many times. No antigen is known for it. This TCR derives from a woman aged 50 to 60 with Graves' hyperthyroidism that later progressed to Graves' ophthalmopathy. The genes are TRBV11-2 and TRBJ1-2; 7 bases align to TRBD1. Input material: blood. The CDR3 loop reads CASRQGENYGYTF. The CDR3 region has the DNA TGTGCCAGCAGGCAGGGGGAGAACTATGGCTACACCTTC.